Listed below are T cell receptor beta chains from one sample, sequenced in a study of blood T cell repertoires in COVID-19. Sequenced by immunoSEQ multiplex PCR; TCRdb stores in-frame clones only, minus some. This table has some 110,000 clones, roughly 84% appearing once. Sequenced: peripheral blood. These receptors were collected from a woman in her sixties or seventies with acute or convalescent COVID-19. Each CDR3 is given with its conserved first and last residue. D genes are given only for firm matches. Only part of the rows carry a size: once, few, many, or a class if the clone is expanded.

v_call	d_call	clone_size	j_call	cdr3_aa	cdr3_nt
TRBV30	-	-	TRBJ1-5	CAWSVGGTNQPQHF	TGTGCCTGGAGTGTAGGCGGAACCAATCAGCCCCAGCATTTT
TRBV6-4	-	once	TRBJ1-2	CASSDSGGYGYTF	TGTGCCAGCAGTGACTCCGGGGGCTATGGCTACACCTTC
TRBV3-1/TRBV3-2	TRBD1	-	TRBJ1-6	CASSQDQGESRNSPLHF	TGTGCCAGCAGCCAAGATCAGGGGGAATCGCGCAATTCACCCCTCCACTTT
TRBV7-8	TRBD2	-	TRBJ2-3	CASSLQDVSGRPRADTQYF	TGTGCCAGCAGCTTACAGGACGTTAGCGGGAGGCCTCGGGCAGATACGCAGTATTTT
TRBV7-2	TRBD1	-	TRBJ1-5	CASSLVPGQNQPQHF	TGTGCCAGCAGCTTAGTGCCGGGACAGAATCAGCCCCAGCATTTT
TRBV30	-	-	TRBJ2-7	CAWSVRGSGEQYF	TGTGCCTGGAGTGTACGGGGTAGCGGAGAGCAGTACTTC
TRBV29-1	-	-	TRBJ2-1	CSGTKYNEQFF	TGCAGCGGGACTAAATACAATGAGCAGTTCTTC
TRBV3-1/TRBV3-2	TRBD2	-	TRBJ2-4	CASSHGTSGGSGNIQYF	TGTGCCAGCAGCCACGGGACTAGCGGGGGGAGTGGAAACATTCAGTACTTC
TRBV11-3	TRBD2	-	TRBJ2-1	CASSPGLAGYSYNEQFF	TGTGCCAGCAGCCCTGGACTAGCGGGGTACTCCTACAATGAGCAGTTCTTC
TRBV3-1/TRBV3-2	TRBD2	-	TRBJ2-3	CASRPGGTSGDAQYF	TGTGCCAGCAGGCCAGGCGGGACTAGCGGGGATGCGCAGTATTTT
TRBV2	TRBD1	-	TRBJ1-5	CASRGTGANQPQHF	TGTGCCAGCAGGGGGACAGGGGCCAATCAGCCCCAGCATTTT
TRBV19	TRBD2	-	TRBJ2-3	CASSRAGGPADTQYF	TGTGCCAGTAGTCGCGCGGGGGGGCCGGCAGATACGCAGTATTTT
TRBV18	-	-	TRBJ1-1	CASSLGRGGTEAFF	TGTGCCAGCTCGCTAGGCAGGGGTGGCACTGAAGCTTTCTTT
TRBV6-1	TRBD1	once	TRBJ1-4	CASSEAMGQPGEKLFF	TGTGCCAGCAGTGAAGCAATGGGACAGCCGGGCGAAAAACTGTTTTTT
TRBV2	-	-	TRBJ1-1	CASSGQHTEAFF	TGTGCCAGCAGTGGACAACACACTGAAGCTTTCTTT
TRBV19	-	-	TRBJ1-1	CASSTYPPRDRFF	TGTGCCAGTAGCACTTATCCCCCCCGCGACAGGTTCTTT
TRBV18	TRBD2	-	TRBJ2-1	CASSPPSGTYNEQFF	TGTGCCAGCTCACCACCAAGCGGGACCTACAATGAGCAGTTCTTC
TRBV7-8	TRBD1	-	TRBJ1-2	CASSSGQGGYGYTF	TGTGCCAGCAGCAGTGGACAGGGTGGCTATGGCTACACCTTC
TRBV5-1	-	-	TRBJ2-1	CASSWTANSYNEQFF	TGCGCCAGCAGCTGGACTGCAAACTCCTACAATGAGCAGTTCTTC
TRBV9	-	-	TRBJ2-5	CASSIGLSGEETQYF	TGTGCCAGCAGCATAGGGTTATCGGGGGAAGAGACCCAGTACTTC
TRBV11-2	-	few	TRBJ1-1	CASSLSRAATEAFF	TGTGCCAGCAGCTTAAGTCGAGCGGCCACTGAAGCTTTCTTT
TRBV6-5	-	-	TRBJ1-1	CASGTGRTEAFF	TGTGCCAGCGGAACAGGGCGGACTGAAGCTTTCTTT
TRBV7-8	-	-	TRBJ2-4	CASSFAPWRGAVFSKNIQYF	TGTGCCAGCAGCTTTGCCCCGTGGAGGGGTGCTGTTTTTAGCAAAAACATTCAGTACTTC
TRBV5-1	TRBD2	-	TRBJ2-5	CASSLRLAGGFQETQYF	TGCGCCAGCAGCTTGAGGCTAGCGGGGGGCTTTCAAGAGACCCAGTACTTC
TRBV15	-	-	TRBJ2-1	CATSRDGGNNEQFF	TGTGCCACCAGCAGAGATGGCGGAAACAATGAGCAGTTCTTC
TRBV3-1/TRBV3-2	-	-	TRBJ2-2	CASSQEGARELFF	TGTGCCAGCAGCCAAGAGGGGGCACGGGAGCTGTTTTTT
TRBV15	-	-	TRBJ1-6	CATSRDIQGDSPLHF	TGTGCCACCAGCAGAGATATACAGGGCGATTCACCCCTCCACTTT
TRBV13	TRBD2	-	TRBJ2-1	CASSFAAGGWNEQFF	TGTGCCAGCAGCTTTGCAGCGGGAGGGTGGAATGAGCAGTTCTTC
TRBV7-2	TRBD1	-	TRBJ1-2	CASSLSGQGNYGYTF	TGTGCCAGCAGCTTATCGGGACAGGGGAACTATGGCTACACCTTC
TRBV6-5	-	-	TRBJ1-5	CASRQGFSNQPQHF	TGTGCCAGCAGGCAGGGTTTTAGCAATCAGCCCCAGCATTTT